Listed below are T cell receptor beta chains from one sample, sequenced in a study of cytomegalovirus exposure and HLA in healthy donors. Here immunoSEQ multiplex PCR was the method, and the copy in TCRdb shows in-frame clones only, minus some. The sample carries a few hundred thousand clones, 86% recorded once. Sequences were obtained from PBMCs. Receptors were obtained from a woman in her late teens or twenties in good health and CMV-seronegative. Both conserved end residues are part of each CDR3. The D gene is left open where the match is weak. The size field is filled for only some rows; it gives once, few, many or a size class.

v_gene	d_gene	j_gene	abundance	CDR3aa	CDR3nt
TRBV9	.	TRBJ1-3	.	CASSNFEGSGNTIYF	TGTGCCAGCTCCAATTTTGAGGGCTCTGGAAACACCATATATTTT
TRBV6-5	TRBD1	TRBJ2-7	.	CASSLGTGGSYEQYF	TGTGCCAGCAGTCTTGGGACAGGGGGTTCCTACGAGCAGTACTTC
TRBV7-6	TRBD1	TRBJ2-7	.	CASSIGTGYEQYF	TGTGCCAGCAGCATAGGGACAGGGTACGAGCAGTACTTC
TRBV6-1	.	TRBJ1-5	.	CASSEEQGKGQPQHF	TGTGCCAGCAGTGAAGAACAGGGTAAGGGTCAGCCCCAGCATTTT
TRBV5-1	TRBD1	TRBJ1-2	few	CASSFQTGDSPKRYTF	TGCGCCAGCAGCTTCCAGACAGGGGACAGCCCTAAGCGCTACACCTTC
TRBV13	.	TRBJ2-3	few	CASKGLSTDTQYF	TGTGCCAGTAAGGGGCTGAGCACAGATACGCAGTATTTT
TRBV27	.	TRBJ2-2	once	CASSIYRAPNTGELFF	TGTGCCAGCAGTATCTACAGGGCCCCGAACACCGGGGAGCTGTTTTTT
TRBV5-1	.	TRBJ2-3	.	CASSLGRLADTDTQYF	TGCGCCAGCAGCTTGGGGCGGCTAGCTGATACAGATACGCAGTATTTT
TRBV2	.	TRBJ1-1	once	CASSEAQGTITEAFF	TGTGCCAGCAGTGAAGCACAGGGAACAATCACTGAAGCTTTCTTT
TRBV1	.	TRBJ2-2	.	CTSSQVRRGGTSGRPKNTGELFF	TGCACCAGCAGCCAAGTCCGACGGGGGGGGACTAGCGGGCGACCAAAGAACACCGGGGAGCTGTTTTTT
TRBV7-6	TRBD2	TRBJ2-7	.	CASSEDLSGREQYF	TGTGCCAGCAGCGAAGACCTAAGCGGGAGGGAGCAGTACTTC
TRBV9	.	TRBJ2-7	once	CASSVEAGPYEQYF	TGTGCCAGCAGCGTAGAGGCGGGACCCTACGAGCAGTACTTC
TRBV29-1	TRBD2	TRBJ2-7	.	CSVGASGSYEQYF	TGCAGCGTTGGCGCTAGCGGGAGCTACGAGCAGTACTTC
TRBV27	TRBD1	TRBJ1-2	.	CASSLVGQGKHYGYTF	TGTGCCAGCAGTTTAGTGGGACAGGGGAAACACTATGGCTACACCTTC
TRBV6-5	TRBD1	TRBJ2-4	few	CASSIGQVGIQYF	TGTGCCAGCAGCATCGGACAGGTTGGGATTCAGTACTTC
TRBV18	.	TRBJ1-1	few	CASSPNTGNTEAFF	TGTGCCAGCTCACCAAATACAGGGAACACTGAAGCTTTCTTT
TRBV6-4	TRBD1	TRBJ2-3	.	CASSASQTGDTDTQYF	TGTGCCAGCAGTGCATCCCAGACAGGGGACACAGATACGCAGTATTTT
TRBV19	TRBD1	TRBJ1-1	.	CASSMSGQRVEAFF	TGTGCCAGTAGTATGTCGGGACAGAGGGTTGAAGCTTTCTTT
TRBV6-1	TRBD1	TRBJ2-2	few	CATRTGLGELFF	TGTGCCACCCGGACAGGGCTCGGGGAGCTGTTTTTT
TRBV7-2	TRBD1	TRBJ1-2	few	CASSATGGIGYTF	TGTGCCAGCAGCGCCACAGGGGGAATTGGCTACACCTTC
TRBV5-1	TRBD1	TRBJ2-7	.	CASSFSPGQSYEQYF	TGCGCCAGCAGCTTCTCTCCGGGACAGAGCTACGAGCAGTACTTC
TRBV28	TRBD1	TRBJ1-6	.	CASSFPDRGLPLHF	TGTGCCAGCAGTTTCCCCGACAGGGGGCTACCCCTCCACTTT
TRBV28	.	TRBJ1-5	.	CASSSNPVSNQPQHF	TGTGCCAGCAGTTCCAACCCGGTAAGCAATCAGCCCCAGCATTTT
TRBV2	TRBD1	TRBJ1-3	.	CASNRDRAGNTIYF	TGTGCCAGCAATAGAGACAGGGCTGGAAACACCATATATTTT
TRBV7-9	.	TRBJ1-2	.	CASSQEVGAPGGYTF	TGTGCCAGCAGCCAGGAAGTGGGGGCCCCGGGTGGCTACACCTTC
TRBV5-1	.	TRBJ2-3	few	CASSAGTVRDTQYF	TGCGCCAGCAGCGCCGGGACTGTGAGGGATACGCAGTATTTT
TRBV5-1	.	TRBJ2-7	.	CASSHDTLNYEQYF	TGCGCCAGCAGCCATGACACCTTAAATTACGAGCAGTACTTC
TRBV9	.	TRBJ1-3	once	CASSPGHSGNTIYF	TGTGCCAGCAGCCCAGGGCACTCTGGAAACACCATATATTTT
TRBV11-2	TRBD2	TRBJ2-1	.	CASKTSEASGMYNEQFF	TGTGCCAGCAAGACCAGCGAGGCTAGCGGGATGTACAATGAGCAGTTCTTC
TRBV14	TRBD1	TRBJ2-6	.	CASSLSQGAYSGANVLTF	TGTGCCAGCAGCCTATCACAGGGGGCCTACTCTGGGGCCAACGTCCTGACTTTC
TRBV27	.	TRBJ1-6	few	CASSLYNRLNSPLHF	TGTGCCAGCAGTTTATACAACAGGCTTAATTCACCCCTCCACTTT
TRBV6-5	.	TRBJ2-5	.	CASRRGQETQYF	TGTGCCAGCAGACGAGGACAAGAGACCCAGTACTTC
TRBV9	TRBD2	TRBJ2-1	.	CASSVFGTSGGPSSYNEQFF	TGTGCCAGCAGCGTCTTTGGGACTAGCGGGGGACCAAGCTCCTACAATGAGCAGTTCTTC
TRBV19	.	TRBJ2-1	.	CATMDRSIYNEQFF	TGTGCCACCATGGACAGATCTATATACAATGAGCAGTTCTTC
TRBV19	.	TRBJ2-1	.	CASSLAYNEQFF	TGTGCCAGTAGTCTTGCCTACAATGAGCAGTTCTTC
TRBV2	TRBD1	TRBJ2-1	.	CASRGTQGARNEQFF	TGTGCCAGCAGGGGTACACAGGGGGCGCGGAATGAGCAGTTCTTC
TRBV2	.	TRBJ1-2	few	CASSDPIGPNYGYTF	TGTGCCAGCAGTGACCCTATTGGGCCTAACTATGGCTACACCTTC
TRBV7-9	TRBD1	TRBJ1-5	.	CASSADRGGQPQHF	TGTGCCAGCAGCGCCGACAGGGGCGGTCAGCCCCAGCATTTT
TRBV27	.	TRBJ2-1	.	CASSLLGWARGGEVQFF	TGTGCCAGCAGTTTATTAGGATGGGCACGGGGCGGGGAGGTACAGTTCTTC
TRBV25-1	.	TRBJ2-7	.	CASSGIGQQYEQYF	TGTGCCAGCAGTGGGATCGGACAGCAATACGAGCAGTACTTC
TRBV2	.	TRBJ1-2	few	CASSERVQGYGYTF	TGTGCCAGCAGTGAGCGGGTACAGGGTTATGGCTACACCTTC
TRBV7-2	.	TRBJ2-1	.	CASSRPLGRSYNEQFF	TGTGCCAGCAGCCGTCCACTAGGTAGGTCCTACAATGAGCAGTTCTTC
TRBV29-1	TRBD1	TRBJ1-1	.	CSVWDRGFYTEAFF	TGCAGCGTTTGGGACAGGGGTTTTTACACTGAAGCTTTCTTT
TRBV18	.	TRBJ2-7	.	CASSSTVRSSYEQYF	TGTGCCAGCTCATCTACGGTTCGAAGCTCCTACGAGCAGTACTTC
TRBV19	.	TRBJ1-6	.	CASSNLHRDGVSPLHF	TGTGCCAGTAGCAACCTTCACAGGGACGGGGTCTCACCCCTCCACTTT
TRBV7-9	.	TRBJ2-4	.	CASSAGGLAKNIQYF	TGTGCCAGCAGCGCAGGGGGACTAGCCAAAAACATTCAGTACTTC
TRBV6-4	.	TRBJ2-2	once	CASSDSSRALTGELFF	TGTGCCAGCAGTGACTCCAGCAGGGCACTCACCGGGGAGCTGTTTTTT
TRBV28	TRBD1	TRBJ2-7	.	CASSSPRDRASYEQYF	TGTGCCAGCAGTTCACCGCGGGACAGGGCATCCTACGAGCAGTACTTC
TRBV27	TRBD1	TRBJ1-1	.	CASSPTGGKRAEAFF	TGTGCCAGCAGTCCTACAGGGGGCAAAAGGGCTGAAGCTTTCTTT
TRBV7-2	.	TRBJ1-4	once	CASSSATNEKLFF	TGTGCCAGCAGCTCCGCAACTAATGAAAAACTGTTTTTT
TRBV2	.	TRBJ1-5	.	CASSAQGGLIGGNQPQHF	TGTGCCAGCAGTGCACAGGGAGGGTTAATTGGTGGCAATCAGCCCCAGCATTTT
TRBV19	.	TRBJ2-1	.	CASSLILDEEQFF	TGTGCCAGTAGTCTCATACTAGACGAAGAGCAGTTCTTC
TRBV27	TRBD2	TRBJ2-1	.	CASSLSGRGYNEQFF	TGTGCCAGCAGTCTGAGCGGGAGAGGGTACAATGAGCAGTTCTTC
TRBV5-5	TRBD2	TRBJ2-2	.	CASSNSGGYTGELFF	TGTGCCAGCAGCAATAGCGGGGGATACACCGGGGAGCTGTTTTTT